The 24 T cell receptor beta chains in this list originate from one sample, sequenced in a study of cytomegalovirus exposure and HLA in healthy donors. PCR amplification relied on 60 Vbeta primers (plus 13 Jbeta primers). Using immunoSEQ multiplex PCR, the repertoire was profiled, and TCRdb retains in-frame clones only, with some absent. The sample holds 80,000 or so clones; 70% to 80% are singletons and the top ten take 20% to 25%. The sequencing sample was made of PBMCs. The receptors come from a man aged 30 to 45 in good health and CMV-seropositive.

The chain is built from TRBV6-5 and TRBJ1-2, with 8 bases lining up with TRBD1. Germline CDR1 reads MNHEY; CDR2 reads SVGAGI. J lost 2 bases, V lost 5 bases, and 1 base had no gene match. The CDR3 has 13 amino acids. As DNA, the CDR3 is TGTGCCAGCAGTCGGACAGGGAACTATGGCTACACCTTC. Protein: CASSRTGNYGYTF.

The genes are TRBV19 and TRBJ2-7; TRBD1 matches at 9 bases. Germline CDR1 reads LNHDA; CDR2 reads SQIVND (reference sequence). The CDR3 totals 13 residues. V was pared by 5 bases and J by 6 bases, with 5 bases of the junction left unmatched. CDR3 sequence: CASSLTGGGEQYF. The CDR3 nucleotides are TGTGCCAGTAGTCTCACAGGGGGCGGCGAGCAGTACTTC.

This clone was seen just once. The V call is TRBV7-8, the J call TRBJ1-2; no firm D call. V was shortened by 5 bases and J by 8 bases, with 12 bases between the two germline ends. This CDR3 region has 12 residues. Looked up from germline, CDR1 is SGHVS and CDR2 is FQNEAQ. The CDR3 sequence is CASSPGGWGYTF. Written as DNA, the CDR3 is TGTGCCAGCAGCCCCGGAGGTTGGGGCTACACCTTC.

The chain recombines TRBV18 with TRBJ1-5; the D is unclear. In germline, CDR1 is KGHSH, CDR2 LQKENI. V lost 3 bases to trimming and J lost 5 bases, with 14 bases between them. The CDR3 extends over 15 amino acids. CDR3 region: CASSPTGGRHQPQHF. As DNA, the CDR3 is TGTGCCAGCTCACCTACCGGAGGGCGCCATCAGCCCCAGCATTTT.

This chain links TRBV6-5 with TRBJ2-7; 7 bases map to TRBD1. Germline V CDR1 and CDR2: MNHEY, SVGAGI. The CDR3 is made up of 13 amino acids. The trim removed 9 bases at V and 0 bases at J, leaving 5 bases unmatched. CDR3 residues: CASRTGYSYEQYF. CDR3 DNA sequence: TGTGCCAGTCGGACAGGCTACTCCTACGAGCAGTACTTC.

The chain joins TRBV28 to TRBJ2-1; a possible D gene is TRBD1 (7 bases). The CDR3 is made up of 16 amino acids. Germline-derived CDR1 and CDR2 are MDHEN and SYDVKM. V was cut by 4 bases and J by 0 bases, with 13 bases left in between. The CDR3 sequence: CASSSPGDSSYNEQFF. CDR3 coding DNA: TGTGCCAGCAGTTCCCCGGGGGACAGCTCCTACAATGAGCAGTTCTTC.

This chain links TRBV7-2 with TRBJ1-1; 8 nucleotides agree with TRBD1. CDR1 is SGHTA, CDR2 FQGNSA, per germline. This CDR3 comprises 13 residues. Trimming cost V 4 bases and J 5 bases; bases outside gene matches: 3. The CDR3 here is CASSYRGGTEAFF. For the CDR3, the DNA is TGTGCCAGCAGCTACAGGGGGGGGACTGAAGCTTTCTTT.

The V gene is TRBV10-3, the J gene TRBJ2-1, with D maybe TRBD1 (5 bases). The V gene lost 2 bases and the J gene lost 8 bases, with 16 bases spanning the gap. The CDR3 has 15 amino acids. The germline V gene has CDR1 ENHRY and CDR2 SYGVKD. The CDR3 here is CAISEDSGYVYEQFF. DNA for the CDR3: TGTGCCATCAGTGAGGACTCAGGGTATGTATATGAGCAGTTCTTC.

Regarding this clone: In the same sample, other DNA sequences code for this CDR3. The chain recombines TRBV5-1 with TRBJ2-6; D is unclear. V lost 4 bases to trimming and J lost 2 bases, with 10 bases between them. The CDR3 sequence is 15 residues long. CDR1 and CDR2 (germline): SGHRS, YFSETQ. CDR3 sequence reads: CASSAYSTGANVLTF. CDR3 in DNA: TGCGCCAGCAGCGCTTACTCTACTGGGGCCAACGTCCTGACTTTC.

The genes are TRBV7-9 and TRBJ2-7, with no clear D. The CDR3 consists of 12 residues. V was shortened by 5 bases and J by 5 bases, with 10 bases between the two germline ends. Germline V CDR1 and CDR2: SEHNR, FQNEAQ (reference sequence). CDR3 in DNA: TGTGCCAGCAGCCCTACCCCGAACGAGCAGTACTTC. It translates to CASSPTPNEQYF. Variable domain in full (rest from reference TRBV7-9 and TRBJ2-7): DTGVSQNPRHKITKRGQNVTFRCDPISEHNRLYWYRQTLGQGPEFLTYFQNEAQLEKSRLLSDRFSAERPKGSFSTLEIQRTEQGDSAMYLCASSPTPNEQYFGPGTRLTVT.

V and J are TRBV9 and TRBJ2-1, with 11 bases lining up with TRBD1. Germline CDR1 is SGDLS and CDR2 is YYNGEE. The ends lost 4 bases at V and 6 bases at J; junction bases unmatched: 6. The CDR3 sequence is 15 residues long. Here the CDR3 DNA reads TGTGCCAGCAGCCTTACCGGGACAGGGGGCAATGAGCAGTTCTTC. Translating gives CASSLTGTGGNEQFF.

CDR3: CASSLAPTSGMYEQYF. The CDR3 DNA sequence: TGTGCCAGCAGCTTAGCGCCGACTAGCGGGATGTACGAGCAGTACTTC. The rearrangement joins TRBV11-2 to TRBJ2-7; 11 bases are a match to TRBD2. V dropped 1 base and J dropped 4; count of bases not matched to a gene: 6. The CDR3 has 16 residues. Germline V gene lookup returns CDR1 SGHAT and CDR2 FQNNGV.

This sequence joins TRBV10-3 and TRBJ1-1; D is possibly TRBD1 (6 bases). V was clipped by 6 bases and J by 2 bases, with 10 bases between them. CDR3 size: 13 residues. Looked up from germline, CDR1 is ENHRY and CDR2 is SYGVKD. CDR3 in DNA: TGTGCCATCAGCACAGGGTCTAACACTGAAGCTTTCTTT. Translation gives CAISTGSNTEAFF.

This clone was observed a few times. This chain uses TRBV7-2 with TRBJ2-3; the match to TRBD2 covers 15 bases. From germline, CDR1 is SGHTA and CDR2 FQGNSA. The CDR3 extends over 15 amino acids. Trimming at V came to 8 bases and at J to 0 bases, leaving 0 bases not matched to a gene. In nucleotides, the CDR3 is TGTGCCAGCGGGACTAGCGGGAGGAGCACAGATACGCAGTATTTT. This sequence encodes CASGTSGRSTDTQYF. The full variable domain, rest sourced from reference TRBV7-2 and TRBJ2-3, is GAGVSQSPSNKVTEKGKDVELRCDPISGHTALYWYRQSLGQGLEFLIYFQGNSAPDKSGLPSDRFSAERTGGSVSTLTIQRTQQEDSAVYLCASGTSGRSTDTQYFGPGTRLTVL.

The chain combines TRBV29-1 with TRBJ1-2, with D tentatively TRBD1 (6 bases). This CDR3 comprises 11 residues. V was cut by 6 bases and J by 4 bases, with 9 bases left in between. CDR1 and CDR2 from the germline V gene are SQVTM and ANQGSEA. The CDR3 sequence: CSVRTVYGYTF. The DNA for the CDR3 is TGCAGCGTCCGGACAGTCTATGGCTACACCTTC.

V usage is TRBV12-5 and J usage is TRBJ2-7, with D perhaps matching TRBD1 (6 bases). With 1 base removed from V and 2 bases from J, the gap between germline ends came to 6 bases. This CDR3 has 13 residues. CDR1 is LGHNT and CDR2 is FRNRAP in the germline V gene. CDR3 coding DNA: TGTGCTAGTGGTTTGGGGACAGCCTACGAGCAGTACTTC. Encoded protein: CASGLGTAYEQYF.

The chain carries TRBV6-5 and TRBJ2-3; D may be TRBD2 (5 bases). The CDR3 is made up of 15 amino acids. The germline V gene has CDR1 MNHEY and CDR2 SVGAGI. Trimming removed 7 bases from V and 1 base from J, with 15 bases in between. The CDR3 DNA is TGTGCCAGCACAGAGGTTGCGGGCGGCACAGATACGCAGTATTTT. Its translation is CASTEVAGGTDTQYF.

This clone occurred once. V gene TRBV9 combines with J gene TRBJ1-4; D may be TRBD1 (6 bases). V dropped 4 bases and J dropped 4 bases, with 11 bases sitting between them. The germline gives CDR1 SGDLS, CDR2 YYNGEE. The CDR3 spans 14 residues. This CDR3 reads CASSPRTDNEKLFF. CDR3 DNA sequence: TGTGCCAGCAGCCCCCGGACAGATAATGAAAAACTGTTTTTT.

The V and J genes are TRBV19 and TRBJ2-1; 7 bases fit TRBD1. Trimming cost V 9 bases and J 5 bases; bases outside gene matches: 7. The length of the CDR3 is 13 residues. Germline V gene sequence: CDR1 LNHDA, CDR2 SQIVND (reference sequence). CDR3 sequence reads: CASAGGMDNEQFF. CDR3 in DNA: TGTGCCAGCGCAGGGGGAATGGACAATGAGCAGTTCTTC. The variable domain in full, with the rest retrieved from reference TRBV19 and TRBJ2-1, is DGGITQSPKYLFRKEGQNVTLSCEQNLNHDAMYWYRQDPGQGLRLIYYSQIVNDFQKGDIAEGYSVSREKKESFPLTVTSAQKNPTAFYLCASAGGMDNEQFFGPGTRLTVL.

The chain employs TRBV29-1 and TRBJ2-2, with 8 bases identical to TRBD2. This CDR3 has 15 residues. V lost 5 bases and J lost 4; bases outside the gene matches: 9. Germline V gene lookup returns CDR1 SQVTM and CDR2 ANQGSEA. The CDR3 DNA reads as TGCAGCGTTTACCGGGGGGGCTTGGGCACCGGGGAGCTGTTTTTT. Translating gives CSVYRGGLGTGELFF.

The CDR3 DNA sequence: TGTGCCAGCAGCCAGGCCGACAGCTCCTACAATGAGCAGTTCTTC. It translates to CASSQADSSYNEQFF. V and J are TRBV4-2 and TRBJ2-1, with a possible D match to TRBD1 (5 bases). V was trimmed by 3 bases and J by 0 bases, leaving 9 bases between them. CDR1 is LGHNA and CDR2 is YNFKEQ in the germline V gene. The CDR3 totals 15 residues.

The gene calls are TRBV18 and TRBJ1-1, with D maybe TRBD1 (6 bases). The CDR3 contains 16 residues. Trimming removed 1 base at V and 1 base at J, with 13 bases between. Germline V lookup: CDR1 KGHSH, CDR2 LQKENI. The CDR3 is CASSPREGGRNTEAFF. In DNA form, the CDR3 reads TGTGCCAGCTCACCACGGGAGGGGGGGCGGAACACTGAAGCTTTCTTT.

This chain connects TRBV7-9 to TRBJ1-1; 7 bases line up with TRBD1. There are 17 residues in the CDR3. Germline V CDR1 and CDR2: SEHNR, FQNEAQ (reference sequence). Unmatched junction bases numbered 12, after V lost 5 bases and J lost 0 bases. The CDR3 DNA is TGTGCCAGCAGCATACCCCCCTCCGGGACAGTGAACACTGAAGCTTTCTTT. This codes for CASSIPPSGTVNTEAFF. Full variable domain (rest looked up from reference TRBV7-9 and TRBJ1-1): DTGVSQNPRHKITKRGQNVTFRCDPISEHNRLYWYRQTLGQGPEFLTYFQNEAQLEKSRLLSDRFSAERPKGSFSTLEIQRTEQGDSAMYLCASSIPPSGTVNTEAFFGQGTRLTVV.

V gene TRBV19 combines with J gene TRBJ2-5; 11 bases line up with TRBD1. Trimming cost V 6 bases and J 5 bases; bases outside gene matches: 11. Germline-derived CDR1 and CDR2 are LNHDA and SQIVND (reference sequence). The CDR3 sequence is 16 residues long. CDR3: CASSIWTGGAGETQYF. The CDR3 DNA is TGTGCCAGTAGCATTTGGACAGGGGGCGCGGGGGAGACCCAGTACTTC.